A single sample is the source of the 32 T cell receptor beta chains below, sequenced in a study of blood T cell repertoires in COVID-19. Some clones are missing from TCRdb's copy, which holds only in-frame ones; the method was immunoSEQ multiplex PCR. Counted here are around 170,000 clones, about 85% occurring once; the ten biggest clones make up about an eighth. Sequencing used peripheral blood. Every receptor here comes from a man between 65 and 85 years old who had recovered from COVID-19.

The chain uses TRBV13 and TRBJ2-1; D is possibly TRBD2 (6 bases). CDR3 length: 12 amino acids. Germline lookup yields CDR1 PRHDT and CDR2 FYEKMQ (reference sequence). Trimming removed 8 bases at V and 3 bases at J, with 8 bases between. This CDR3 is CASQGGYNEQFF. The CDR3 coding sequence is TGTGCCAGCCAGGGAGGCTACAATGAGCAGTTCTTC.

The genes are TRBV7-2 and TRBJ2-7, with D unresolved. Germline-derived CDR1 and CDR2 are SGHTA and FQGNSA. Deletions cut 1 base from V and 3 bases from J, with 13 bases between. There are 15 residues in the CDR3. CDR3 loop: CASSLDPRSSYEQYF. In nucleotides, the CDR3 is TGTGCCAGCAGCTTAGATCCCAGGTCGAGCTACGAGCAGTACTTC.

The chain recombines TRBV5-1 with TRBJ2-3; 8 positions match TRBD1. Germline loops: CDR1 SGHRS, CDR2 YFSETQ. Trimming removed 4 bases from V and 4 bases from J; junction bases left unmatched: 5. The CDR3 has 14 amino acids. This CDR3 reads CASSPGTGSDTQYF. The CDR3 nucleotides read TGCGCCAGCAGCCCGGGGACAGGATCAGATACGCAGTATTTT.

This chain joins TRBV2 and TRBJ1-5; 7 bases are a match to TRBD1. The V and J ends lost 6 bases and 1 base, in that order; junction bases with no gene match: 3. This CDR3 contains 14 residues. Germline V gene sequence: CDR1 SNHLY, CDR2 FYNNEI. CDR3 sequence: CASSRGGSNQPQHF. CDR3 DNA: TGTGCCAGCAGCAGAGGGGGCAGCAATCAGCCCCAGCATTTT.

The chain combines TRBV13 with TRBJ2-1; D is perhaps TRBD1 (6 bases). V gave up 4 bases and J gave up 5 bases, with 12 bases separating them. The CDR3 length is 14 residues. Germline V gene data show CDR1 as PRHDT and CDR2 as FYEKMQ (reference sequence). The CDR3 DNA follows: TGTGCCAGCAGCTCCCGGGACACCAACAATGAGCAGTTCTTC. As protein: CASSSRDTNNEQFF.

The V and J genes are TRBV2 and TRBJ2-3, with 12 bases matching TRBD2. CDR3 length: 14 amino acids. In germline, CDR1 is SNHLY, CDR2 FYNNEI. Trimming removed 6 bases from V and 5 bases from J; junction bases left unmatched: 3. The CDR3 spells CASRSGLAGDTQYF. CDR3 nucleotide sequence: TGTGCCAGCAGATCGGGACTAGCGGGAGATACGCAGTATTTT.

CDR3 protein: CASSLRQSSYNSPLHF. CDR3 nucleotides: TGTGCCAGCAGCCTACGACAGAGCTCCTATAATTCACCCCTCCACTTT. This chain joins TRBV7-2 and TRBJ1-6, with D perhaps TRBD1 (5 bases). V lost 5 bases to trimming and J lost 0 bases, with 11 bases between them. Germline V lookup: CDR1 SGHTA, CDR2 FQGNSA. CDR3 length equals 16 residues.

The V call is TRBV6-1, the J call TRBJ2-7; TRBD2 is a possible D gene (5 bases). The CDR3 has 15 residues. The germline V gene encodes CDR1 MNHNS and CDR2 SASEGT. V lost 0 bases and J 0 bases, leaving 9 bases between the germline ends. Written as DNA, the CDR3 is TGTGCCAGCAGTGAAGCGATGGGAGACTCCTACGAGCAGTACTTC. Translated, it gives CASSEAMGDSYEQYF.

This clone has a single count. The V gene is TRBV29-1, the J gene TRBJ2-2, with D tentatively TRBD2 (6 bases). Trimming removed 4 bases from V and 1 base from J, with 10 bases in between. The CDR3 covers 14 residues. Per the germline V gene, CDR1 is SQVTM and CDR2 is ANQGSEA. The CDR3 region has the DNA TGCAGCGTTGGGAGGGAGGAGAACACCGGGGAGCTGTTTTTT. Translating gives CSVGREENTGELFF.

The CDR3 DNA reads as TGTGCCAGCAGTTACTCACCTACAGGGGACGCTTTCTTT. Translation: CASSYSPTGDAFF. J is TRBJ1-1 and V is TRBV6-2 or TRBV6-3; the match to TRBD1 covers 7 bases. Germline CDR1 and CDR2: MNHEY and SVGEGT. With 0 bases clipped from V and 11 bases from J, the junction kept 6 bases outside the gene matches. The CDR3 extends over 13 amino acids.

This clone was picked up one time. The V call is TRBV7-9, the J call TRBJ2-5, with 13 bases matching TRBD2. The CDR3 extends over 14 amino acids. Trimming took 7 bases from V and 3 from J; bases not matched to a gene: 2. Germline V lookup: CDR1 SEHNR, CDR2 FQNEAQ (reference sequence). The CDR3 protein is CASTGLAGEETQYF. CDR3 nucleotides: TGTGCCAGCACCGGACTAGCGGGAGAAGAGACCCAGTACTTC. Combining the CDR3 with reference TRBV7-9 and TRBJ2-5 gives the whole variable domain DTGVSQNPRHKITKRGQNVTFRCDPISEHNRLYWYRQTLGQGPEFLTYFQNEAQLEKSRLLSDRFSAERPKGSFSTLEIQRTEQGDSAMYLCASTGLAGEETQYFGPGTRLLVL.

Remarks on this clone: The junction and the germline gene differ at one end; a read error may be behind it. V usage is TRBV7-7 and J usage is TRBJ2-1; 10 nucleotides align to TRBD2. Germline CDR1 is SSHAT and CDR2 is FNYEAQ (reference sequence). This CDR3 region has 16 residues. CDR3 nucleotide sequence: TGTGCTAGCAGCTTAGGCGCTAGCGGGAGTACCCACGAGCAGTTCTTC. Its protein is CASSLGASGSTHEQFF.

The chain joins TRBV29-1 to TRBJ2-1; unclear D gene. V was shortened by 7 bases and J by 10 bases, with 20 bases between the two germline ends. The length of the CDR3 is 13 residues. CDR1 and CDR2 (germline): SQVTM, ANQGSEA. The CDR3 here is CSAHTPGLREQFF. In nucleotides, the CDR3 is TGCAGCGCCCACACCCCCGGTCTCAGGGAGCAGTTCTTC.

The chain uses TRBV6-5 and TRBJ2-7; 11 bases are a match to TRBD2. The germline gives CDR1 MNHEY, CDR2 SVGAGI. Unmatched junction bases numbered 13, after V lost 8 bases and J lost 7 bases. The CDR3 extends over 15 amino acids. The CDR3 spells CASAKTSGRALEQYF. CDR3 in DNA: TGTGCCAGCGCAAAAACTAGCGGGAGAGCGTTGGAGCAGTACTTC.

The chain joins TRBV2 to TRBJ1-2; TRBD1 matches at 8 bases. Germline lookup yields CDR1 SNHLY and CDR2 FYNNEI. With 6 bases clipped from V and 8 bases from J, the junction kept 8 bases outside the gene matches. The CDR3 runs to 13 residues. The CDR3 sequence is CASRNGQGLGYTF. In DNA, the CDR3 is TGTGCCAGCAGGAACGGACAGGGATTGGGCTACACCTTC.

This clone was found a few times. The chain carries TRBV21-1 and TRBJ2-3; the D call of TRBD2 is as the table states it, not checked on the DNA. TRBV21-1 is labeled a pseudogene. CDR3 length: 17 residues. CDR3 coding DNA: TGTGCCAGCAGCAAAGATGGCGGGAGGGCGCGCACAGATACGCAGTATTTT. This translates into CASSKDGGRARTDTQYF.

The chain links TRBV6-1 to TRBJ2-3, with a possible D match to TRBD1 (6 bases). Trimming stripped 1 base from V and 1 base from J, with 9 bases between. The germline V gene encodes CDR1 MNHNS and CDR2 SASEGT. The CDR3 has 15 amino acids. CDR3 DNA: TGTGCCAGCAGTGAAGTCTGGGGGCGCACAGATACGCAGTATTTT. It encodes CASSEVWGRTDTQYF.

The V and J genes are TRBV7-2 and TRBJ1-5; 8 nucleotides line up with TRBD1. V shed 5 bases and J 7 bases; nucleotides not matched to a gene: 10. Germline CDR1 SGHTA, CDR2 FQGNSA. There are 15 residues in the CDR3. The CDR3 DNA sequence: TGTGCCAGCAGCCCATCTACAGGGGGAAGGCAGCCCCAGCATTTT. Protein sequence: CASSPSTGGRQPQHF.

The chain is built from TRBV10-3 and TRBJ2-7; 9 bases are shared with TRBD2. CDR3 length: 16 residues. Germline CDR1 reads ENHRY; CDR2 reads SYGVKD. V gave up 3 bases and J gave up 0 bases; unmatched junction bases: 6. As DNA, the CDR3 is TGTGCCATCAGTGAAAGGGCTAGCGGGATCTCCTACGAGCAGTACTTC. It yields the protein CAISERASGISYEQYF.

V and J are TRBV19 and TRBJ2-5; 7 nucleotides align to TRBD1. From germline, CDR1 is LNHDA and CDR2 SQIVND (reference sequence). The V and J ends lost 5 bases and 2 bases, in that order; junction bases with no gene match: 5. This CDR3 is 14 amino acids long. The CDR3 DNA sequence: TGTGCCAGTAGTGGGGGACAGACACAAGAGACCCAGTACTTC. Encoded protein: CASSGGQTQETQYF.

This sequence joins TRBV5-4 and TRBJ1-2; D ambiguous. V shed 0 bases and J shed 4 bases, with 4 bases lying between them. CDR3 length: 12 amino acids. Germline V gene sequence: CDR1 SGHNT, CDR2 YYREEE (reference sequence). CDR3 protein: CASSLDSYGYTF. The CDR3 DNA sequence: TGTGCCAGCAGCTTGGACAGCTATGGCTACACCTTC.

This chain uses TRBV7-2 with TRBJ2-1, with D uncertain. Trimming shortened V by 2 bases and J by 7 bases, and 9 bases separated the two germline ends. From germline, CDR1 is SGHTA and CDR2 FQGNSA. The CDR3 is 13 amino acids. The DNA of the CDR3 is TGTGCCAGCAGCTTAATGTCGGGTAATGAGCAGTTCTTC. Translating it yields CASSLMSGNEQFF.

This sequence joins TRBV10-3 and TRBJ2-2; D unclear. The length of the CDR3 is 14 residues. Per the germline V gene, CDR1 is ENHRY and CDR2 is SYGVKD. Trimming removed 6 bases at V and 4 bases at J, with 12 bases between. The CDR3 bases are TGTGCCATCAGCTCTCTAGAGAGCACCGGGGAGCTGTTTTTT. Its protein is CAISSLESTGELFF.

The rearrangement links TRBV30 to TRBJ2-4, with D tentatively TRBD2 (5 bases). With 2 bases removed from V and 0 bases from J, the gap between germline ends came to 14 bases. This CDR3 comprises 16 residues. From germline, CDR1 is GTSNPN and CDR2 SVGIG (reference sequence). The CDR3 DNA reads TGTGCCTGGAGTCCGTGGGAGAGTTTAGCCAAAAACATTCAGTACTTC. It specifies CAWSPWESLAKNIQYF. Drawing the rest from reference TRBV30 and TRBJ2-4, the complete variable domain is SQTIHQWPATLVQPVGSPLSLECTVEGTSNPNLYWYRQAAGRGLQLLFYSVGIGQISSEVPQNLSASRPQDRQFILSSKKLLLSDSGFYLCAWSPWESLAKNIQYFGAGTRLSVL.

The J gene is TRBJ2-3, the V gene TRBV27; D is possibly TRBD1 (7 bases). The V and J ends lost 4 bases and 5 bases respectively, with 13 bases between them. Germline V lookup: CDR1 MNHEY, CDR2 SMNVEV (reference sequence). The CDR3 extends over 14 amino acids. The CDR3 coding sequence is TGTGCCAGCAGTTCAGGGGGGCTTGTAGATACGCAGTATTTT. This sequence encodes CASSSGGLVDTQYF.

The CDR3 loop reads CASSPVSTSGDGGAYEQYF. The CDR3 nucleotides are TGTGCCAGCTCACCAGTATCGACTAGCGGAGACGGAGGGGCCTACGAGCAGTACTTC. The chain links TRBV18 to TRBJ2-7; 9 nucleotides align to TRBD2. The trim removed 2 bases at V and 2 bases at J, leaving 16 bases unmatched. Per germline, CDR1 KGHSH and CDR2 LQKENI. This CDR3 spans 19 amino acids.

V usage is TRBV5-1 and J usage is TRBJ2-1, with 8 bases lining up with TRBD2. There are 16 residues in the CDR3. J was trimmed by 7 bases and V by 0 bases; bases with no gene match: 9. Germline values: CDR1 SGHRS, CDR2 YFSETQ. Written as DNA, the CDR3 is TGCGCCAGCAGCTTGGCCGAACTAGCGGCTACAAATGAGCAGTTCTTC. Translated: CASSLAELAATNEQFF.

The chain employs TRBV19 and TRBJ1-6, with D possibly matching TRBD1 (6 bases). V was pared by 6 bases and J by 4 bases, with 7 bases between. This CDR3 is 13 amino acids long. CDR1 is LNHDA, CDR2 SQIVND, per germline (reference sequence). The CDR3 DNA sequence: TGTGCCAGTAGACAGGGATATAATTCACCCCTCCACTTT. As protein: CASRQGYNSPLHF.

DNA of the CDR3: TGTGCCAGCAGCGTAGGAGGCGCCGACTATGGCTACACCTTC. As protein: CASSVGGADYGYTF. The rearrangement links TRBV9 to TRBJ1-2, with D uncertain. V lost 0 bases and J 3 bases, leaving 9 bases between the germline ends. Germline values: CDR1 SGDLS, CDR2 YYNGEE. The CDR3 spans 14 residues. Drawing the rest from reference TRBV9 and TRBJ1-2, the complete variable domain is DSGVTQTPKHLITATGQRVTLRCSPRSGDLSVYWYQQSLDQGLQFLIQYYNGEERAKGNILERFSAQQFPDLHSELNLSSLELGDSALYFCASSVGGADYGYTFGSGTRLTVV.

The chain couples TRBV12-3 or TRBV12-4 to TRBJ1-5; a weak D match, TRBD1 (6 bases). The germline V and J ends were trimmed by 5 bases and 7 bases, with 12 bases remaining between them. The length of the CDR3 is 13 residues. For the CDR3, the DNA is TGTGCCAGCAGTCGGGGGGCGCGACAGCCCCAGCATTTT. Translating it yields CASSRGARQPQHF.

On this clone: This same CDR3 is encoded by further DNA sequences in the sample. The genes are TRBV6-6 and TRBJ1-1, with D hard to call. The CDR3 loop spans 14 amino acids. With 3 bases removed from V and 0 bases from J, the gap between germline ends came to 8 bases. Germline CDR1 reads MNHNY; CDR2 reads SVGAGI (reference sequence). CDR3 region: CASSYAEMNTEAFF. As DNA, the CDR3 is TGTGCCAGCAGTTATGCAGAAATGAACACTGAAGCTTTCTTT.

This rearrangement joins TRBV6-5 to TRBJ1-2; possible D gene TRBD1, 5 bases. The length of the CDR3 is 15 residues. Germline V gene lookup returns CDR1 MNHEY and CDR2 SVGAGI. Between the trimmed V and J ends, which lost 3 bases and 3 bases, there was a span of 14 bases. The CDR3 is CASSYGAGYHYGYTF. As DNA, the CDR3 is TGTGCCAGCAGTTATGGGGCGGGGTACCACTATGGCTACACCTTC.